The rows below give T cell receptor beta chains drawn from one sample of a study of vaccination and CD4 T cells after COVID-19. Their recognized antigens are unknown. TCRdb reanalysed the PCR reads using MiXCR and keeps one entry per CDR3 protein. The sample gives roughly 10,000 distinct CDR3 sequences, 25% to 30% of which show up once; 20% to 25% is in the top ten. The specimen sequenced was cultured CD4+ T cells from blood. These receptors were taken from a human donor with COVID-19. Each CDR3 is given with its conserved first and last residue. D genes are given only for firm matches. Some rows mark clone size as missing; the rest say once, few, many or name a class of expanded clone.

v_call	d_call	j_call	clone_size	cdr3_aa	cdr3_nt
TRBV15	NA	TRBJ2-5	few	CATSRRQTSLEETQYF	TGTGCCACCAGCAGAAGACAGACCTCTTTAGAGGAGACCCAGTACTTC
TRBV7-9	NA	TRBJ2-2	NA	CASSSLLRGGTGELFF	TGTGCCAGCAGCTCCCTGCTCAGGGGGGGAACCGGGGAGCTGTTTTTT
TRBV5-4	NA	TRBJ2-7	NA	CASSAGLSYEQYF	TGTGCCAGCAGCGCCGGACTCTCCTACGAGCAGTACTTC
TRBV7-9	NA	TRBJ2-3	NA	CASGPRDTQYF	TGTGCCAGCGGTCCCCGTGATACGCAGTATTTT
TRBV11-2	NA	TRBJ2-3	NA	CASSLGQNTQYF	TGTGCCAGCAGCTTAGGACAGAATACGCAGTATTTT
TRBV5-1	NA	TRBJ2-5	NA	CASSIAGRETQYF	TGCGCCAGCAGCATCGCTGGGAGGGAGACCCAGTACTTC
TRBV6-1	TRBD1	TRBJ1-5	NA	CASRDRERRVANQPQHF	TGTGCCAGCAGGGACAGGGAACGGAGAGTGGCTAATCAGCCCCAGCATTTT
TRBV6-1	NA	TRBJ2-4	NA	CASSAGGFLGNIQYF	TGTGCCAGCAGTGCTGGGGGTTTTTTGGGGAACATTCAGTACTTC
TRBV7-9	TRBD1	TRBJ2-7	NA	CASSLGDRGSEQYF	TGTGCCAGCAGCCTGGGGGACAGGGGGAGCGAGCAGTACTTC
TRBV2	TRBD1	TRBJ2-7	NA	CASRGLGQGPYEQYF	TGTGCCAGCAGGGGGCTAGGACAGGGCCCCTACGAGCAGTACTTC
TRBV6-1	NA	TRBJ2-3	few	CASAIGQGGTDTQYF	TGTGCCAGCGCCATCGGGCAGGGGGGTACAGATACGCAGTATTTT
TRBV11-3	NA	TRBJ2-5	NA	CASSLPGTQETQYF	TGTGCCAGCAGCTTACCTGGGACCCAAGAGACCCAGTACTTC
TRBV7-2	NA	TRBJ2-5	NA	CASSLVAARGRFMETQYF	TGTGCCAGCAGCTTAGTCGCGGCGCGTGGGAGGTTTATGGAGACCCAGTACTTC
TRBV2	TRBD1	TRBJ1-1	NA	CASSESGGSTEAFF	TGTGCCAGCAGTGAATCAGGGGGGTCCACTGAAGCTTTCTTT
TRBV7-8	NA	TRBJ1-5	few	CASSYTGNQPQHF	TGTGCCAGCAGCTATACAGGGAATCAGCCCCAGCATTTT
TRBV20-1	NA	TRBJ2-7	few	CSAKPIGLESYEQYF	TGCAGTGCTAAACCCATTGGACTGGAATCCTACGAGCAGTACTTC
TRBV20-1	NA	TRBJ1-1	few	CSAPRPGGEAFF	TGCAGTGCTCCTCGGCCGGGGGGTGAAGCTTTCTTT
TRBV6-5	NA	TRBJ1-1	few	CASSYSRNTEAFF	TGTGCCAGCAGTTACTCCCGGAACACTGAAGCTTTCTTT
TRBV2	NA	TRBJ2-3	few	CASSDRNPFIDTQYF	TGTGCCAGCAGTGATCGAAACCCGTTCATAGATACGCAGTATTTT
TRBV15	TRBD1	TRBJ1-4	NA	CATSGDRGNEKLFF	TGTGCCACCAGCGGGGACAGGGGCAATGAAAAACTGTTTTTT
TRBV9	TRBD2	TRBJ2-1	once	CASSVTGTSGGHNEQFF	TGTGCCAGCAGCGTTACCGGGACTAGCGGGGGGCACAATGAGCAGTTCTTC
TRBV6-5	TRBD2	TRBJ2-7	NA	CASSYGQSGGYYEQYF	TGTGCCAGCAGTTACGGTCAGAGCGGGGGGTACTACGAGCAGTACTTC
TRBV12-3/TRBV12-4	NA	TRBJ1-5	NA	CASSLDQNSNQPQHF	TGTGCCAGCAGTTTAGACCAGAATAGCAATCAGCCCCAGCATTTT
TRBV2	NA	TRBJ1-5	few	CASSEEALNQPQHF	TGTGCCAGCAGTGAAGAAGCCTTGAATCAGCCCCAGCATTTT
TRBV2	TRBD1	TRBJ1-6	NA	CASSGQGSGQVLHF	TGTGCCAGCAGTGGTCAGGGGTCGGGACAGGTTCTCCACTTT
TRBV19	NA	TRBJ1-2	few	CASRSEGNNYGYTF	TGTGCCAGCAGGAGTGAGGGAAATAACTATGGCTACACCTTC
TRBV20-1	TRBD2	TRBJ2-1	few	CSAQPAGAFDNEQFF	TGCAGTGCCCAACCAGCGGGGGCCTTTGACAATGAGCAGTTCTTC
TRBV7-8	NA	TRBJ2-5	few	CASSTKQGRETQYF	TGTGCCAGCAGCACAAAACAGGGAAGGGAGACCCAGTACTTC
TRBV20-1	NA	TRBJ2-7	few	CSARVDSYEQYF	TGCAGTGCCCGGGTTGACTCCTACGAGCAGTACTTC
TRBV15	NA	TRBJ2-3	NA	CATSREDQTGYTQYF	TGTGCCACCAGCAGGGAGGACCAAACAGGATATACGCAGTATTTT
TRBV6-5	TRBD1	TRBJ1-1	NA	CASSYWGRGQTEAFF	TGTGCCAGCAGTTACTGGGGCAGGGGGCAGACGGAAGCTTTCTTT
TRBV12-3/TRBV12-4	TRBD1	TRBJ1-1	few	CASRGDRGRPLNTEAFF	TGTGCCAGCAGGGGAGACAGGGGGCGACCGCTGAACACTGAAGCTTTCTTT
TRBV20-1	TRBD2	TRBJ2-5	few	CSAPAGGLQETQYF	TGCAGTGCGCCAGCGGGGGGCCTCCAAGAGACCCAGTACTTC
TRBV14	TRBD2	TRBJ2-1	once	CASSQTGGASSYNEQFF	TGTGCCAGCAGCCAAACCGGGGGGGCTAGCTCCTACAATGAGCAGTTCTTC
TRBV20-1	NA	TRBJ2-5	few	CSVTRGQETQYF	TGCAGTGTCACCCGGGGGCAAGAGACCCAGTACTTC
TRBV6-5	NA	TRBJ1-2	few	CASSSGGSGALLYTF	TGTGCCAGCAGTTCCGGGGGGTCGGGGGCCCTGCTCTACACCTTC